The 13 T cell receptor beta chains below come from one sample, sequenced in a study of beta chain features in type 1 diabetes. Expressed TCRB transcripts were sequenced, since all the RNA that had been isolated was reverse transcribed. TCRdb keeps only in-frame clones here, not all; method: immunoSEQ multiplex PCR. The sample carries under 250,000 clones, about 15% recorded once. The antigens these receptors bind are not known. Whole-study results and caveats: All four CD4+ subsets from Type 1 diabetes patients carried moderately but significantly shorter TCRB CDR3s.

The material sequenced was naive CD4+ T cells from blood. The receptors originated from a man under 40 with type 1 diabetes.

The J gene is TRBJ1-1, the V gene TRBV14; D perhaps matches TRBD1 (5 bases). The V and J ends lost 4 bases and 7 bases respectively, with 16 bases between them. Germline V lookup: CDR1 SGHDN, CDR2 FVKESK. The CDR3 consists of 14 residues. The CDR3: CASSLLDTLGEAFF. The CDR3 nucleotides read TGTGCCAGCAGCCTGCTGGACACCCTGGGTGAAGCTTTCTTT.

This sequence joins TRBV29-1 and TRBJ2-3, with unresolved D. CDR3 length: 13 amino acids. The V end was cut by 2 bases, the J end by 0 bases, with 6 bases between. Per germline, CDR1 SQVTM and CDR2 ANQGSEA. In DNA, the CDR3 is TGCAGCGTTGAAACAGCTAGCACAGATACGCAGTATTTT. Translating gives CSVETASTDTQYF.

The rearrangement links TRBV5-6 to TRBJ1-1; D remains ambiguous. Germline values: CDR1 SGHDT, CDR2 YYEEEE. V lost 4 bases to trimming and J lost 5 bases, with 12 bases between them. The CDR3 spans 13 residues. The CDR3 spells CASSTRRPTEAFF. CDR3 DNA sequence: TGTGCCAGCAGCACCAGGCGCCCGACTGAAGCTTTCTTT.

This chain connects TRBV9 to TRBJ1-2; 9 nucleotides match TRBD1. V trimming: 0 bases; J trimming: 3 bases; junction bases outside the gene matches: 18. This CDR3 comprises 20 residues. The germline gives CDR1 SGDLS, CDR2 YYNGEE. CDR3 DNA: TGTGCCAGCAGCGTAGTTAAAGACCGGGACAGGGTTTCCCCCTACTATGGCTACACCTTC. Its protein product is CASSVVKDRDRVSPYYGYTF. Full variable domain (outside the CDR3, taken from reference TRBV9 and TRBJ1-2): DSGVTQTPKHLITATGQRVTLRCSPRSGDLSVYWYQQSLDQGLQFLIQYYNGEERAKGNILERFSAQQFPDLHSELNLSSLELGDSALYFCASSVVKDRDRVSPYYGYTFGSGTRLTVV.

This clone came up a few times. This chain joins TRBV2 and TRBJ2-1; 7 bases are shared with TRBD2. Trimming took 1 base from V and 9 from J; bases not matched to a gene: 6. Per germline, CDR1 SNHLY and CDR2 FYNNEI. The CDR3 covers 14 residues. The CDR3 sequence: CASSEGAGRAEQFF. CDR3 bases: TGTGCCAGCAGTGAAGGGGCAGGGAGGGCTGAGCAGTTCTTC.

V gene TRBV5-4 combines with J gene TRBJ1-2; 10 nucleotides line up with TRBD1. Germline CDR1 is SGHNT and CDR2 is YYREEE (reference sequence). With 5 bases clipped from V and 8 bases from J, the junction kept 6 bases outside the gene matches. This CDR3 region has 13 residues. CDR3 in amino acids: CASRRQGAHGYTF. The CDR3 DNA reads as TGTGCCAGCAGACGACAGGGGGCCCACGGCTACACCTTC.

This clone was found a few times. V gene TRBV4-2 combines with J gene TRBJ2-5, with a tentative D call TRBD1 (6 bases). The V end was cut by 1 base, the J end by 5 bases, with 8 bases between. Germline V gives CDR1 LGHNA, CDR2 YNFKEQ. CDR3 length: 13 residues. The chain's CDR3 is CASSQGTVETQYF. For the CDR3, the DNA is TGTGCCAGCAGCCAAGGGACAGTCGAGACCCAGTACTTC.

The chain employs TRBV5-6 and TRBJ2-5; 10 bases line up with TRBD2. The CDR3 sequence is 16 residues long. Germline lookup yields CDR1 SGHDT and CDR2 YYEEEE. With V trimmed by 0 bases and J by 2 bases, 4 bases remained unmatched. The CDR3 sequence is CASSLGSSGRQETQYF. The CDR3 nucleotides read TGTGCCAGCAGCTTGGGTTCTAGCGGGAGACAAGAGACCCAGTACTTC.

For the CDR3, the DNA is TGTGCCAGCAGCCGCACAGGGGACGAGCAGTACTTC. Translation: CASSRTGDEQYF. The chain employs TRBV7-9 and TRBJ2-7, with 7 bases fitting TRBD1. The CDR3 loop spans 12 amino acids. Germline-derived CDR1 and CDR2 are SEHNR and FQNEAQ (reference sequence). With 5 bases clipped from V and 5 bases from J, the junction kept 3 bases outside the gene matches.

This clone was counted between two and nine times. The rearrangement joins TRBV7-2 to TRBJ2-5; D may be TRBD2 (5 bases). Germline values: CDR1 SGHTA, CDR2 FQGNSA. The CDR3 consists of 15 residues. The V end lost 1 base, the J end lost 1 base, and 10 bases lay between the germline ends. CDR3 in DNA: TGTGCCAGCAGCTTAGGTCTAGCCCGCCAAGAGACCCAGTACTTC. Residues: CASSLGLARQETQYF.

The chain joins TRBV9 to TRBJ2-1, with TRBD1 as a possible D gene (5 bases). The CDR3 length is 15 residues. Germline V lookup: CDR1 SGDLS, CDR2 YYNGEE. Between the trimmed V and J ends, which lost 1 base and 2 bases, there was a span of 10 bases. CDR3 DNA sequence: TGTGCCAGCAGCGTACAGGGTTACCCCTACAATGAGCAGTTCTTC. Protein: CASSVQGYPYNEQFF. Full variable domain (missing parts from reference TRBV9 and TRBJ2-1): DSGVTQTPKHLITATGQRVTLRCSPRSGDLSVYWYQQSLDQGLQFLIQYYNGEERAKGNILERFSAQQFPDLHSELNLSSLELGDSALYFCASSVQGYPYNEQFFGPGTRLTVL.

This sequence joins TRBV4-2 and TRBJ2-1, with 8 bases lining up with TRBD2. Germline values: CDR1 LGHNA, CDR2 YNFKEQ. Trimming took 1 base from V and 6 from J; bases not matched to a gene: 8. The CDR3 extends over 16 amino acids. The DNA of the CDR3 is TGTGCCAGCAGCCAAGCCTACGGGAGGGCCAGCAATGAGCAGTTCTTC. It yields the protein CASSQAYGRASNEQFF.

V gene TRBV28 combines with J gene TRBJ1-2; TRBD1 might be the D (6 bases). Germline-derived CDR1 and CDR2 are MDHEN and SYDVKM. Trimming took off 5 bases at V and 6 bases at J, with 10 bases between the two ends. This CDR3 has 12 amino acids. For the CDR3, the DNA is TGTGCCAGCAGTCTGGACAGACATGGCTACACCTTC. This encodes CASSLDRHGYTF.